One and the same sample provided the 9 T cell receptor beta chains below, sequenced in a study of blood T cell repertoires in COVID-19. TCRdb's table, derived via immunoSEQ multiplex PCR, lists solely in-frame clones and lacks some. The sample consists of 50,000 to 65,000 clones, 75% to 95% of them appearing once. Source material: peripheral blood. These receptor sequences come from a man aged 50-60 years with acute or convalescent COVID-19.

This clone was observed once. V gene TRBV19 combines with J gene TRBJ2-1; 7 nucleotides line up with TRBD1. V lost 8 bases to trimming and J lost 5 bases; unmatched junction nucleotides: 12. The CDR3 totals 15 residues. Germline V gene data show CDR1 as LNHDA and CDR2 as SQIVND (reference sequence). CDR3 sequence (DNA): TGTGCCAGTTCACCGCGACAGGGTACGAACAATGAGCAGTTCTTC. Protein sequence: CASSPRQGTNNEQFF.

J is TRBJ1-2 and V is TRBV2; D is perhaps TRBD1 (6 bases). The germline V gene encodes CDR1 SNHLY and CDR2 FYNNEI. The CDR3 sequence is 12 residues long. V lost 4 bases, J lost 4 bases, and 7 bases lay in between. In DNA form, the CDR3 reads TGTGCCAGCAGTGCACAGGGCTATGGCTACACCTTC. Amino acid sequence: CASSAQGYGYTF.

V and J are TRBV25-1 and TRBJ2-2, with 10 bases that match TRBD1. The CDR3 loop spans 15 amino acids. Germline lookup yields CDR1 MGHDK and CDR2 SYGVNS. The V gene end was trimmed by 5 bases and the J gene end by 5 bases; junction bases not matched to a gene: 5. The CDR3 region is CASSMGQGRTGELFF. DNA for the CDR3: TGTGCCAGCAGTATGGGACAGGGGAGGACCGGGGAGCTGTTTTTT.

In DNA, the CDR3 is TGTGCCAGCAGTCAATCCGGACAGGGGGTCGAGCAGTACTTC. Protein sequence: CASSQSGQGVEQYF. The genes are TRBV6-5 and TRBJ2-7, with TRBD1 matching 10 bases. CDR1 is MNHEY, CDR2 SVGAGI, per germline. V lost 5 bases and J lost 6; bases outside the gene matches: 7. The CDR3 has 14 amino acids.

The rearrangement uses TRBV30 and TRBJ2-3; 8 bases line up with TRBD2. Germline-derived CDR1 and CDR2 are GTSNPN and SVGIG (reference sequence). CDR3 size: 14 residues. This CDR3 is CAIRLASHTDTQYF. As DNA, the CDR3 is TGTGCAATCCGACTAGCGTCCCACACAGATACGCAGTATTTT. Variable domain in full (rest from reference TRBV30 and TRBJ2-3): SQTIHQWPATLVQPVGSPLSLECTVEGTSNPNLYWYRQAAGRGLQLLFYSVGIGQISSEVPQNLSASRPQDRQFILSSKKLLLSDSGFYLCAIRLASHTDTQYFGPGTRLTVL.

The chain joins TRBV19 to TRBJ2-3; 8 bases map to TRBD2. The CDR3 spans 17 residues. After removal of 6 bases from V and 1 base from J, the junction contained 12 bases not matched to a gene. Germline CDR1 and CDR2: LNHDA and SQIVND (reference sequence). CDR3 DNA: TGTGCCAGTAGGCCACCCTTGGGGCGGGGGGGCACAGATACGCAGTATTTT. Protein: CASRPPLGRGGTDTQYF.

The gene calls are TRBV4-2 and TRBJ1-2; 12 bases map to TRBD1. Germline CDR1 reads LGHNA; CDR2 reads YNFKEQ. There are 18 residues in the CDR3. Losses at the gene ends were 4 bases for V and 4 bases for J; bases not matched to a gene: 13. For the CDR3, the DNA is TGTGCCAGCAGCCCACAACGAACCGGGACAGGGGGCGCCTATGGCTACACCTTC. Its protein is CASSPQRTGTGGAYGYTF.

The V gene is TRBV6-6, the J gene TRBJ2-5; 12 nucleotides align to TRBD2. The CDR3 is 15 amino acids. Trimming took 7 bases from V and 5 from J; bases not matched to a gene: 8. Germline assignment: CDR1 MNHNY and CDR2 SVGAGI (reference sequence). CDR3 DNA sequence: TGTGCCAGCAAGGGCCTAGCGGGGGGGTCGGAGACCCAGTACTTC. This sequence encodes CASKGLAGGSETQYF.

This rearrangement joins TRBV10-3 to TRBJ2-3; possible D gene TRBD2, 6 bases. This CDR3 comprises 13 residues. V gave up 10 bases and J gave up 3 bases, with 14 bases separating them. From germline, CDR1 is ENHRY and CDR2 SYGVKD. In DNA form, the CDR3 reads TGTGCCACTAACGACGGGGGAACAGATACGCAGTATTTT. It specifies CATNDGGTDTQYF.